Here is one T cell receptor beta chain with its context. Its antigen is currently unknown. CDR3 length equals 14 residues. Deletions cut 3 bases from V and 3 bases from J, with 9 bases between. In germline, CDR1 is SGHRS, CDR2 YFSETQ. The data derive from a study of long-term antiretroviral therapy in people with HIV. Whole-study findings and limits: Possibly under older ART regimens, blood was drawn between the mid-2000s and the late 2010s. Even long-term ART left TRB diversity below transplant donor controls, despite gains.

At survey level, the immunoSEQ assay was run in its v3.0 version. A per-sample goal of about 35,000-55,000 T-cell genomes was targeted by sequencing. Using immunoSEQ multiplex PCR, the repertoire was profiled, and TCRdb retains in-frame clones only, with some absent. The table includes 25,000 to 30,000 clones, 70% to 90% detected once. Cryopreserved PBMC numbered roughly 1-10 million per sample before DNA extraction. This TCR was recovered from a man in his forties or fifties with HIV. This specimen was unsorted PBMCs, taken 3 years after starting antiretroviral therapy. The J gene is TRBJ1-4, the V gene TRBV5-1; no clear D gene. CDR3 sequence: CASSSTQSNEKLFF. CDR3 bases: TGCGCCAGCAGCTCAACACAGTCTAATGAAAAACTGTTTTTT.